This TCR beta chain was documented in a study of T cell responses to AZD1222 COVID-19 vaccine. Findings and limits, study-wide: Vaccine-associated CD4 TCRs spanned spike, dominant at 160-218 and 743-854. Sampling that yielded the repertoires occurred only after the peak T cell response. Baseline serology detected seropositivity in only six AZD1222 recipients.

Worth noting for this clone: What it recognizes is unknown.

Clones were read by immunoSEQ multiplex PCR, and TCRdb kept only the in-frame ones, dropping some. The top ten hold about 9% of the sample, which has about 150,000 clones, over 80% seen once. From germline, CDR1 is SGHTA and CDR2 FQGTGA. Trimming left V 4 bases short and J 3 bases short, with 10 bases between. This CDR3 comprises 13 residues. Sequencing was performed on peripheral blood, taken 28 days after the second AZD1222 dose. This clonotype was obtained from an adult who received the AZD1222 COVID-19 vaccine. The chain has TRBV7-3 and TRBJ2-7; D is perhaps TRBD1 (6 bases). CDR3 protein: CASSSEDSYEQYF. CDR3 nucleotides: TGTGCCAGCAGCTCGGAGGACAGCTACGAGCAGTACTTC.